This T cell receptor (beta chain) was identified in a study of shared clonotypes between healthy human individuals (dated by TCRdb to the early 2020s). Looking at the study overall: The cohort included three men and two women between 18 and 49 years of age. To estimate repertoire size and how much clonotypes are shared between individuals, the study performed deep sequencing of blood TCR repertoires from 4 to 6 healthy adults. Different laboratories and diverse techniques were used to prepare libraries and sequence TCR repertoires, to increase sequencing depth and limit assay-specific biases. Each donor's leukapheresis produced roughly between roughly 0.85 and 9.5 billion PBMCs. For each donor, CD4 naive and CD4 memory were each run on three plates, CD8 naive on two plates, and CD8 memory on one plate. What the work shows at the level of the full study, not this receptor alone: Around 5% of naive CD4, more than 3% of naive CD8, about 2.4% of memory CD4, and 0.35% to 0.5% of memory CD8 clonotypes were shared across several donors. Pairwise subsampling indicated that sequencing depth was expected to affect the degree of clonotype sharing among donors. Estimated clonotype richness was generally larger for naive than for memory subsets. Even with the large sequencing depth, rarefaction of the sorted-subset datasets indicated that sequencing was incomplete. Sampling was restricted to blood, and TCR repertoires in tissues likely differ from the TCR repertoires found in blood. The genetic and exposure-history diversity represented was limited by the small number of donors. Compared with non-shared clonotypes, clonotypes shared by all four sorted-subset donors had higher generation probabilities.

CD8 naive samples were obtained by positive selection for CCR7 among CD45RO-negative cells, yielding a CD45RA+CCR7+ population from which TemRA cells were excluded. Donors were healthy HIV-negative adults with no recently reported acute infections or vaccinations. Every donor was a Caucasian adult living in Nashville, Tennessee, USA. Blood was obtained by leukapheresis, after which PBMCs were separated by Ficoll-Histopaque density gradient centrifugation and cryopreserved in liquid nitrogen vapor phase. Analytical flow cytometry was used to check the purity and quantity of every magnetically sorted T cell population. Genomic DNA was isolated from each sorted fraction and quantified by UV absorbance on a Nanodrop 2000c. This clone was seen only once. The target of this receptor is not known. Nothing much larger sits one base from this clone, and base qualities are not available. Using the deep immunoSEQ assay, TCR CDR3 regions were amplified from genomic DNA by multiplex PCR. Extracted genomic DNA from each cell subset was spread evenly across all wells of several immunoSEQ 96-well plates, with each plate serving as a replicate. For sorted subsets, each replicate PCR was loaded with about 200 ng genomic DNA, equivalent to about 30,000 T cell genomes. Purified libraries were quantified with a Qubit 3.0 fluorometer, sized on a Bioanalyzer 2100, and re-quantified with the KAPA Library Quantification kit. Each immunoSEQ 96-well plate was sequenced on its own single-read 150-cycle Illumina NextSeq 550 flow cell. Processing in the source paper ran as follows. Because the immunoSEQ output held only junctional sequences and lacked quality scores, the filtering could not match the filtering applied to full-length reads. Sequences were annotated with PyIR, a Python wrapper for IgBLAST v1.9, and V/J genes and CDR3 were assigned using IMGT germline references. Reads were filtered out if the reads had weak V/J assignments (E-value above 1e-6), no CDR3, stop codons, out-of-frame junctions, or ambiguous translated residues. V3J clonotypes were defined as sequences sharing the same inferred V gene, J gene, and CDR3 amino acid sequence. Percentage overlap between repertoires was computed as shared unique clonotypes divided by the size of the smaller repertoire. Three approaches were used to assess repertoire richness: RTK rarefaction, the Chao1 estimator, and Recon v2.1 estimates of unobserved clonotypes. Generation probabilities for all TCRbeta clonotypes obtained by the gDNA method from a handful of donors were computed using OLGA. In TCRdb, the immuneACCESS table is reduced to in-frame sequences with V and J assigned. These tables do not hold every clone; where another copy was compared, an unresolved V gene accounts for under half, and the others remain unexplained. For V, J and clone size, that table is used; D and trimming come from the DNA. In all, the sample holds around 640,000 clones, and roughly 96% of those were seen once. Jointly, the top ten make up roughly 0.12% of the sample.

The V end gives up 8 bases and the J end 5 bases, leaving 6 bases in the junction not matched to a gene. Taken from cysteine to phenylalanine, the CDR3 has 13 residues. Only the CDR3 DNA stays, 39 bases, in frame from base 1. Per the germline V gene, WSHSY is the CDR1 and SAAADI is the CDR2. The TCR comes from a woman in her twenties or thirties in good health. In this chain, TRBV10-2 is recombined with TRBJ1-5, with 7 middle bases fitting TRBD1. The sequenced sample was naive CD8+ T cells sorted from blood. The sample's cell subset or site label, decoded: CD45RA+CCR7+. The nucleotide sequence reads TGCGCCAGCTACCGGGACAGTGATCAGCCCCAGCATTTT. This codes for CASYRDSDQPQHF.